This TCR beta chain was found in a study of T cell responses to AZD1222 COVID-19 vaccine. On this clone: Its target is not known.

CDR1 and CDR2 (germline): LGHNA, YSLEER. This CDR3 spans 14 amino acids. V lost 0 bases to trimming and J lost 0 bases, with 4 bases between them. Findings of the study overall: An increase in Spike-specific TCR breadth and depth was observed after two AZD1222 doses.

Sequencing was performed with immunoSEQ multiplex PCR; in TCRdb, only in-frame clones are kept and a portion is missing. The repertoire consists of tens of thousands of clones, with more than 75% occurring once and the leading ten covering around 17%. This sequence originates from an adult in good health. The chain is built from TRBV4-3 and TRBJ2-3; D is undetermined. The specimen comprised peripheral blood, sampled on day 0 of AZD1222 vaccination. CDR3 loop: CASSQEVSTDTQYF. CDR3 nucleotide sequence: TGCGCCAGCAGCCAAGAGGTGAGCACAGATACGCAGTATTTT.